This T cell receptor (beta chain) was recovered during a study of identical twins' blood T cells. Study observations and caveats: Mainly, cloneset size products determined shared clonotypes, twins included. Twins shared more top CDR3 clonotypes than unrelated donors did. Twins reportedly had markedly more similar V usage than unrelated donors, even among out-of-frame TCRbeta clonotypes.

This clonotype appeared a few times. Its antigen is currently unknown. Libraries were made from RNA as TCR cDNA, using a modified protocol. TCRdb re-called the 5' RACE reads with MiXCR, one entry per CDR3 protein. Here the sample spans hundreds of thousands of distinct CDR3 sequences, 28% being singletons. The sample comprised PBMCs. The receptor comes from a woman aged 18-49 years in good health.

This chain's CDR3 is CASKVVTGELFF. CDR3 in DNA: TGTGCCAGCAAGGTAGTCACCGGGGAGCTGTTTTTT. The J gene is TRBJ2-2, the V gene TRBV6-2 or TRBV6-3; D not certain. This CDR3 has 12 residues. Looked up from germline, CDR1 is MNHEY and CDR2 is SVGEGT. V dropped 7 bases and J dropped 4 bases, with 7 bases sitting between them.